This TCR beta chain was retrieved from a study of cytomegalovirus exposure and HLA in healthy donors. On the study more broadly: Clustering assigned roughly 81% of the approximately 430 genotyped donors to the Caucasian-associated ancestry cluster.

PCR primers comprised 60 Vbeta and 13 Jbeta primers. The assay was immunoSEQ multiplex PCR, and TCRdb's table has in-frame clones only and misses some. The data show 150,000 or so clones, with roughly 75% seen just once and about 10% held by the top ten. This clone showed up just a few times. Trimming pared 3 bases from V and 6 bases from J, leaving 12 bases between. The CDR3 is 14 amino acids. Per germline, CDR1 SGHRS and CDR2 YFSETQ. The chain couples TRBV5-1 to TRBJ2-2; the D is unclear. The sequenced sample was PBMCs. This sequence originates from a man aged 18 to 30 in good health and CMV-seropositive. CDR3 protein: CASSSLPGPGELFF. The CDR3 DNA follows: TGCGCCAGCAGCTCCCTCCCAGGCCCCGGGGAGCTGTTTTTT.